The rows below give T cell receptor beta chains drawn from one sample of a study of blood T cell repertoires in COVID-19. Data came from immunoSEQ multiplex PCR; TCRdb stores just in-frame clones and leaves some out. The sample includes about 360,000 clones, around 83% of them seen just once. Sample: peripheral blood. The receptors here all came from a man younger than 45 with active or convalescent COVID-19. The CDR3 runs from the conserved cysteine through the conserved F or W. Each record gives: J gene, clone size, D gene, V gene, CDR3 protein, CDR3 DNA. The D gene is left open where the match is weak. Rows give clone size only sometimes, using once, few, many, or a class for an expanded clone.

j_gene: TRBJ2-7
abundance: NA
d_gene: TRBD2
v_gene: TRBV28
CDR3aa: CASRPSGRPYDEQYF
CDR3nt: TGTGCCAGCAGGCCTAGCGGGAGACCTTACGACGAGCAGTACTTC

j_gene: TRBJ2-1
abundance: NA
d_gene: TRBD2
v_gene: TRBV5-5
CDR3aa: CASSSWGGGGREQFF
CDR3nt: TGTGCCAGCAGCTCCTGGGGCGGGGGAGGCCGTGAGCAGTTCTTC

j_gene: TRBJ2-1
abundance: NA
d_gene: TRBD2
v_gene: TRBV5-1
CDR3aa: CASRLGLAGVYNEQFF
CDR3nt: TGCGCCAGCAGGTTGGGACTAGCGGGGGTTTACAATGAGCAGTTCTTC

j_gene: TRBJ1-6
abundance: few
d_gene: NA
v_gene: TRBV6-5
CDR3aa: CASSYSHSSYNSPLHF
CDR3nt: TGTGCCAGCAGTTACTCGCACAGCTCCTATAATTCACCCCTCCACTTT

j_gene: TRBJ2-7
abundance: NA
d_gene: NA
v_gene: TRBV20-1
CDR3aa: CSARTGGEQYF
CDR3nt: TGCAGTGCTAGGACAGGCGGCGAGCAGTACTTC

j_gene: TRBJ2-1
abundance: NA
d_gene: TRBD2
v_gene: TRBV7-8
CDR3aa: CASSLKREGREQFF
CDR3nt: TGTGCCAGCAGCTTAAAGCGGGAGGGCCGGGAGCAGTTCTTC

j_gene: TRBJ2-2
abundance: NA
d_gene: NA
v_gene: TRBV19
CDR3aa: CASSRRGSNTGELFF
CDR3nt: TGTGCCAGTAGTAGGCGGGGCTCGAACACCGGGGAGCTGTTTTTT

j_gene: TRBJ1-5
abundance: NA
d_gene: TRBD1
v_gene: TRBV7-2
CDR3aa: CASSLAGTGGEQPQHF
CDR3nt: TGTGCCAGCAGCTTAGCCGGGACAGGGGGGGAGCAGCCCCAGCATTTT

j_gene: TRBJ2-4
abundance: many
d_gene: NA
v_gene: TRBV5-4
CDR3aa: CASSLKSAENIQYF
CDR3nt: TGTGCCAGCAGCTTGAAGAGCGCAGAAAACATTCAGTACTTC

j_gene: TRBJ2-4
abundance: NA
d_gene: NA
v_gene: TRBV7-3
CDR3aa: CASSLSGGVKNIQYF
CDR3nt: TGTGCCAGCAGCTTAAGCGGGGGCGTCAAAAACATTCAGTACTTC

j_gene: TRBJ2-7
abundance: NA
d_gene: NA
v_gene: TRBV11-3
CDR3aa: CASSLGQQFSYEQYF
CDR3nt: TGTGCCAGCAGCTTAGGACAGCAATTCTCCTACGAGCAGTACTTC

j_gene: TRBJ1-6
abundance: NA
d_gene: NA
v_gene: TRBV10-1
CDR3aa: CASSESYREVNSPLHF
CDR3nt: TGCGCCAGCAGTGAGTCATACAGAGAAGTGAACTCACCCCTCCACTTT

j_gene: TRBJ2-7
abundance: NA
d_gene: TRBD1
v_gene: TRBV7-9
CDR3aa: CASSLVGQALEQYF
CDR3nt: TGTGCCAGCAGCTTAGTGGGACAGGCTCTAGAGCAGTACTTC

j_gene: TRBJ2-3
abundance: NA
d_gene: NA
v_gene: TRBV6-5
CDR3aa: CASSPVGVKQYF
CDR3nt: TGTGCCAGCAGCCCCGTCGGGGTAAAGCAGTATTTT

j_gene: TRBJ1-2
abundance: NA
d_gene: NA
v_gene: TRBV24-1
CDR3aa: CATSDWGEYGYTF
CDR3nt: TGTGCCACCAGTGATTGGGGAGAATATGGCTACACCTTC

j_gene: TRBJ2-3
abundance: NA
d_gene: TRBD2
v_gene: TRBV10-3
CDR3aa: CAISGEGSTDTQYF
CDR3nt: TGTGCCATCAGTGGGGAGGGGAGCACAGATACGCAGTATTTT

j_gene: TRBJ1-6
abundance: NA
d_gene: TRBD1
v_gene: TRBV10-3
CDR3aa: CAIKGQGYINSPLHF
CDR3nt: TGTGCCATCAAGGGACAGGGGTATATTAATTCACCCCTCCACTTT

j_gene: TRBJ2-3
abundance: NA
d_gene: NA
v_gene: TRBV7-9
CDR3aa: CASSFRGTDTQYF
CDR3nt: TGTGCCAGCAGCTTTAGGGGTACAGATACGCAGTATTTT

j_gene: TRBJ2-5
abundance: NA
d_gene: NA
v_gene: TRBV19
CDR3aa: CASKSGQGSETQYF
CDR3nt: TGTGCCAGTAAAAGTGGGCAGGGGTCCGAGACCCAGTACTTC

j_gene: TRBJ1-4
abundance: NA
d_gene: TRBD1
v_gene: TRBV10-3
CDR3aa: CAISPGTDYEKLFF
CDR3nt: TGTGCCATCAGTCCCGGGACAGACTATGAAAAACTGTTTTTT

j_gene: TRBJ2-1
abundance: NA
d_gene: TRBD2
v_gene: TRBV19
CDR3aa: CASSKGTSGRNEQFF
CDR3nt: TGTGCCAGTAGCAAAGGGACTAGCGGGAGGAATGAGCAGTTCTTC

j_gene: TRBJ2-3
abundance: NA
d_gene: TRBD2
v_gene: TRBV9
CDR3aa: CASSFSGGAPDTQYF
CDR3nt: TGTGCCAGCAGCTTCAGCGGGGGGGCCCCAGATACGCAGTATTTT

j_gene: TRBJ2-2
abundance: NA
d_gene: TRBD1
v_gene: TRBV4-3
CDR3aa: CASTGQVSNTGELFF
CDR3nt: TGCGCCAGCACTGGACAGGTCTCGAACACCGGGGAGCTGTTTTTT

j_gene: TRBJ1-1
abundance: NA
d_gene: NA
v_gene: TRBV24-1
CDR3aa: CATSGPRGMNTEAFF
CDR3nt: TGTGCCACCAGTGGTCCCCGGGGAATGAACACTGAAGCTTTCTTT

j_gene: TRBJ2-3
abundance: NA
d_gene: NA
v_gene: TRBV5-1
CDR3aa: CASSLGGGALGTDTQYF
CDR3nt: TGCGCCAGCAGCTTGGGAGGGGGGGCTCTGGGCACAGATACGCAGTATTTT

j_gene: TRBJ1-4
abundance: NA
d_gene: TRBD1
v_gene: TRBV19
CDR3aa: CASSMDRGRAKLFF
CDR3nt: TGTGCCAGTAGTATGGACAGGGGGCGTGCAAAACTGTTTTTT

j_gene: TRBJ2-2
abundance: NA
d_gene: TRBD1
v_gene: TRBV15
CDR3aa: CATSRPQGLGELFF
CDR3nt: TGTGCCACCAGCAGACCACAGGGGCTCGGGGAGCTGTTTTTT

j_gene: TRBJ2-1
abundance: NA
d_gene: TRBD2
v_gene: TRBV20-1
CDR3aa: CSAPRGGDQFF
CDR3nt: TGCAGTGCTCCCCGCGGGGGGGATCAGTTCTTC

j_gene: TRBJ1-6
abundance: few
d_gene: TRBD1
v_gene: TRBV7-9
CDR3aa: CASSSDRAPLHF
CDR3nt: TGTGCCAGCAGCTCCGACAGGGCTCCCCTCCACTTT

j_gene: TRBJ1-1
abundance: NA
d_gene: NA
v_gene: TRBV4-1
CDR3aa: CASSQGWLAEAFF
CDR3nt: TGCGCCAGCAGCCAAGGGTGGCTCGCTGAAGCTTTCTTT

j_gene: TRBJ2-2
abundance: NA
d_gene: NA
v_gene: TRBV10-1
CDR3aa: CASSVARELFF
CDR3nt: TGCGCCAGCAGTGTGGCCCGGGAGCTGTTTTTT

j_gene: TRBJ2-2
abundance: NA
d_gene: TRBD2
v_gene: TRBV3-1/TRBV3-2
CDR3aa: CASSLLPHWTSGSGGDTGELFF
CDR3nt: TGTGCCAGCAGCCTACTCCCTCATTGGACTAGCGGGAGTGGGGGGGACACCGGGGAGCTGTTTTTT

j_gene: TRBJ2-3
abundance: NA
d_gene: NA
v_gene: TRBV4-1
CDR3aa: CASSHEGDRTDTQYF
CDR3nt: TGCGCCAGCAGCCATGAGGGGGACCGCACAGATACGCAGTATTTT

j_gene: TRBJ1-2
abundance: NA
d_gene: TRBD1
v_gene: TRBV19
CDR3aa: CASKRQGARGYTF
CDR3nt: TGTGCCAGTAAACGACAGGGGGCTCGGGGCTACACCTTC

j_gene: TRBJ2-7
abundance: NA
d_gene: NA
v_gene: TRBV7-9
CDR3aa: CASSRSASSASYEQYF
CDR3nt: TGTGCCAGCAGCCGCTCCGCTTCTAGCGCTTCCTACGAGCAGTACTTC